This is a list of T cell receptor beta chains from one sample in a study of T cell responses to AZD1222 COVID-19 vaccine. The protocol was immunoSEQ multiplex PCR, while the TCRdb copy is restricted to in-frame clones and leaves out a portion. The sample holds about 130,000 clones, roughly nine tenths seen once. Specimen: peripheral blood, collected on day 0 of AZD1222 vaccination. The source is an adult in good health. Both conserved end residues are part of each CDR3. A D gene is named only where the DNA matches it firmly. For some rows the clone size is stated as once, few or many, or as a class when expanded; others skip it.

d_gene: .; j_gene: TRBJ1-5; abundance: .; v_gene: TRBV4-3; CDR3nt: TGCGCCAGCAGCCAAGATCGCCATAGCAATCAGCCCCAGCATTTT; CDR3aa: CASSQDRHSNQPQHF
d_gene: TRBD1; j_gene: TRBJ1-2; abundance: .; v_gene: TRBV15; CDR3nt: TGTGCCACCAGCAGAGAAAAGACAGGGGGCGCCTATGGCTACACCTTC; CDR3aa: CATSREKTGGAYGYTF
d_gene: .; j_gene: TRBJ1-3; abundance: .; v_gene: TRBV5-1; CDR3nt: TGCGCCAGCAGCTTGGCAGGGTATGGAAACACCATATATTTT; CDR3aa: CASSLAGYGNTIYF
d_gene: TRBD1; j_gene: TRBJ2-1; abundance: .; v_gene: TRBV3-1/TRBV3-2; CDR3nt: TGTGCCAGCAGCCAGATCACAGGGGGTAGCTCCTACAATGAGCAGTTCTTC; CDR3aa: CASSQITGGSSYNEQFF
d_gene: .; j_gene: TRBJ2-7; abundance: .; v_gene: TRBV10-3; CDR3nt: TGTGCCATCAGCCCCGGGGGTGTGAGGATCTACGAGCAGTACTTC; CDR3aa: CAISPGGVRIYEQYF
d_gene: .; j_gene: TRBJ2-5; abundance: .; v_gene: TRBV7-9; CDR3nt: TGTGCCAGCAGCTTACAGAGACGGCAAGAGACCCAGTACTTC; CDR3aa: CASSLQRRQETQYF
d_gene: .; j_gene: TRBJ1-2; abundance: .; v_gene: TRBV7-9; CDR3nt: TGTGCCAGCAGGTCAGGGGTTGACTATGGCTACACCTTC; CDR3aa: CASRSGVDYGYTF
d_gene: .; j_gene: TRBJ2-7; abundance: .; v_gene: TRBV5-1; CDR3nt: TGCGCCAGCAGCTTGGACCGAGGGCCCTACGAGCAGTACTTC; CDR3aa: CASSLDRGPYEQYF
d_gene: TRBD2; j_gene: TRBJ2-1; abundance: .; v_gene: TRBV7-9; CDR3nt: TGTGCCAGCACCGGGACTAGCGGGAAGGAAGCCTACAATGAGCAGTTCTTC; CDR3aa: CASTGTSGKEAYNEQFF
d_gene: .; j_gene: TRBJ1-3; abundance: .; v_gene: TRBV4-1; CDR3nt: TGCGCCAGCAGCCAAGTTGGGGCCCCTATGGCCGCTGGAAACACCATATATTTT; CDR3aa: CASSQVGAPMAAGNTIYF
d_gene: TRBD1; j_gene: TRBJ1-1; abundance: .; v_gene: TRBV6-4; CDR3nt: TGTGCCAGCAGCCCCGGAGCGACAGGGGGCGAGGAAGCTTTCTTT; CDR3aa: CASSPGATGGEEAFF
d_gene: .; j_gene: TRBJ1-2; abundance: .; v_gene: TRBV13; CDR3nt: TGTGCCAGCAGCTTACACAGGGATAATGGCTACACCTTC; CDR3aa: CASSLHRDNGYTF
d_gene: .; j_gene: TRBJ1-2; abundance: .; v_gene: TRBV4-3; CDR3nt: TGCGCCAGCAGCCGCGGTCTAGGGGAAAACTATGGCTACACCTTC; CDR3aa: CASSRGLGENYGYTF
d_gene: .; j_gene: TRBJ1-1; abundance: few; v_gene: TRBV19; CDR3nt: TGTGCCAGTAGTTACTTGACAGGCGAAGAAGCTTTCTTT; CDR3aa: CASSYLTGEEAFF
d_gene: TRBD1; j_gene: TRBJ2-7; abundance: .; v_gene: TRBV29-1; CDR3nt: TGCAGCGTAGTAGGGACAGACGTCTCCTACGAGCAGTACTTC; CDR3aa: CSVVGTDVSYEQYF
d_gene: .; j_gene: TRBJ2-3; abundance: .; v_gene: TRBV7-6; CDR3nt: TGTGCCAGCAGAGACGACTCGGCTAGCACAGATACGCAGTATTTT; CDR3aa: CASRDDSASTDTQYF
d_gene: .; j_gene: TRBJ1-5; abundance: .; v_gene: TRBV5-1; CDR3nt: TGCGCCAGCAGCTTGTCCAGGGCGGTGGGGCAGCCCCAGCATTTT; CDR3aa: CASSLSRAVGQPQHF